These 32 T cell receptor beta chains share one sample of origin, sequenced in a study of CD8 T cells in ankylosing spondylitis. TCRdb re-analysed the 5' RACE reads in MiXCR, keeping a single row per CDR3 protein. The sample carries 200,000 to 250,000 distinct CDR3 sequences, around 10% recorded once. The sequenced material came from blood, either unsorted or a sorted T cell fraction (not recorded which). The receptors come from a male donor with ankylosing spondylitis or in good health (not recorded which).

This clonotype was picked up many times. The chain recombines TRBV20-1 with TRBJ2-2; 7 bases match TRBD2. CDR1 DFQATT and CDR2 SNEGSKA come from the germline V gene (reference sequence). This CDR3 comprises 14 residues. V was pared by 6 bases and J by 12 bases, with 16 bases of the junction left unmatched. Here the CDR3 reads CSAPMVAGDRKLFF. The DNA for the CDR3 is TGCAGTGCCCCCATGGTTGCGGGAGATAGGAAGCTGTTTTTT.

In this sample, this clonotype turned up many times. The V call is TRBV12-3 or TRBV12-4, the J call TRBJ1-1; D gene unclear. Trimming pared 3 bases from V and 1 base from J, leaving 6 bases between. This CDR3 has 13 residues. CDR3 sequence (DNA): TGTGCCAGCAGTTTGAATGCGAACACTGAAGCTTTCTTT. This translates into CASSLNANTEAFF.

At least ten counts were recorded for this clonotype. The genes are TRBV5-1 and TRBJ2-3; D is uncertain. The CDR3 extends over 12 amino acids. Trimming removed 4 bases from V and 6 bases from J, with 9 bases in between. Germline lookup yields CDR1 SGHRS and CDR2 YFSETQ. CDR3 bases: TGCGCCAGCAGCGCACCGGCCGATACGCAGTATTTT. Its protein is CASSAPADTQYF.

Written as DNA, the CDR3 is TGCAGCGTTGGGGGACTAGCCGTTTCCTCCTACGAGCAGTACTTC. Its protein is CSVGGLAVSSYEQYF. This chain joins TRBV29-1 and TRBJ2-7; 9 nucleotides align to TRBD2. The V segment lost 4 bases and the J segment 0 bases; nucleotides outside the gene matches: 7. The CDR3 extends over 15 amino acids. The V gene's germline CDR1 is SQVTM and CDR2 ANQGSEA.

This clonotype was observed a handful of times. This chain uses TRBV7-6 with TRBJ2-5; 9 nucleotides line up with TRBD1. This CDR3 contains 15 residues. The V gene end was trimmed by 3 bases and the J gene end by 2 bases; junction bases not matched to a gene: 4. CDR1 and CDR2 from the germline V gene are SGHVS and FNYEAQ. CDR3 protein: CASSFGGQGQETQYF. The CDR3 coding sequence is TGTGCCAGCAGCTTTGGGGGACAGGGACAAGAGACCCAGTACTTC.

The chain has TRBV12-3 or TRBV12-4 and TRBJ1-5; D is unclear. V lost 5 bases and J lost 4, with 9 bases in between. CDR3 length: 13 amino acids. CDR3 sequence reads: CASSATRNQPQHF. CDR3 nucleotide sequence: TGTGCCAGCAGTGCCACTCGGAATCAGCCCCAGCATTTT.

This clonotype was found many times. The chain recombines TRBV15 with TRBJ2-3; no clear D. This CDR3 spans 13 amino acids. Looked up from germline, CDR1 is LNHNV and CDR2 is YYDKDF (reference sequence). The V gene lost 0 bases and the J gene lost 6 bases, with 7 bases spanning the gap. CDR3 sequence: CATSRDVADTQYF. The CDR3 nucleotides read TGTGCCACCAGCAGAGATGTGGCGGATACGCAGTATTTT.

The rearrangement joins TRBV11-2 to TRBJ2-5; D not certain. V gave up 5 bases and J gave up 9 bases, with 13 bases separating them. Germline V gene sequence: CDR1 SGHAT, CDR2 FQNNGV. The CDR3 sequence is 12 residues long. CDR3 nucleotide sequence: TGTGCCAGCAGCCCGCTTCCCCCGGCCCAGTACTTC. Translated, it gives CASSPLPPAQYF.

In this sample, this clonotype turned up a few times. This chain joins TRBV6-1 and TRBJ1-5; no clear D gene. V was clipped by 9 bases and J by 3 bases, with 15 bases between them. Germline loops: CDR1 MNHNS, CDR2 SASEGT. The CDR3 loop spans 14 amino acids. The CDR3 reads CASVVAGDNQPQHF. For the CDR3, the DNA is TGTGCCAGTGTTGTAGCGGGCGACAATCAGCCCCAGCATTTT.

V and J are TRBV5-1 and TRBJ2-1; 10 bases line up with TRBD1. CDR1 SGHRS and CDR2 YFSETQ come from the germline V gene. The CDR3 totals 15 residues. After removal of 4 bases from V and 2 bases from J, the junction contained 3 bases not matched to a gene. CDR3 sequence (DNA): TGCGCCAGCAGCATGGGACAGGGGACCTACAATGAGCAGTTCTTC. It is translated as CASSMGQGTYNEQFF.

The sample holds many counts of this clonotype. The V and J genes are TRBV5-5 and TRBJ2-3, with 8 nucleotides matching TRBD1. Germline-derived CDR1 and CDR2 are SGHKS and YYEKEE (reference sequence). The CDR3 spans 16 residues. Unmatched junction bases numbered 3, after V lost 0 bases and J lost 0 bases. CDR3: CASSLAGTGSTDTQYF. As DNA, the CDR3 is TGTGCCAGCAGCTTGGCGGGGACAGGAAGCACAGATACGCAGTATTTT.

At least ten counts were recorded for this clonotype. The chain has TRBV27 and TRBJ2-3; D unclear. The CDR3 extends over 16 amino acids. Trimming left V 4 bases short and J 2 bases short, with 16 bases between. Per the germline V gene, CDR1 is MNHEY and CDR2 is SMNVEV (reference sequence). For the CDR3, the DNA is TGTGCCAGCAGTTCAATAGGGTCTCCCCCCACAGATACGCAGTATTTT. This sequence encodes CASSSIGSPPTDTQYF.

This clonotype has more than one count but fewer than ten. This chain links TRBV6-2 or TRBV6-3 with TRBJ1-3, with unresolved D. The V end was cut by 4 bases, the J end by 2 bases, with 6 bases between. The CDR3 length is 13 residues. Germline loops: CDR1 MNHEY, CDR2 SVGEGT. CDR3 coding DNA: TGTGCCAGCAGTTTGGGAGCTGGAAACACCATATATTTT. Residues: CASSLGAGNTIYF.

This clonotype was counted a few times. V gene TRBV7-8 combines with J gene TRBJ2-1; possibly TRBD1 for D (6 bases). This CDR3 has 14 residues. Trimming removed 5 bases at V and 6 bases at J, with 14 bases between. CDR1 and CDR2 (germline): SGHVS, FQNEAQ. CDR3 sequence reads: CASSHLEGGNEQFF. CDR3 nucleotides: TGTGCCAGCAGCCACCTGGAAGGGGGCAATGAGCAGTTCTTC.

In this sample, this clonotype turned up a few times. Here the CDR3 reads CASSVAGDNEKLFF. Here the CDR3 DNA reads TGTGCCAGCAGCGTAGCGGGGGATAATGAAAAACTGTTTTTT. The chain couples TRBV9 to TRBJ1-4; tentative D call: TRBD1 (5 bases). Trimming left V 0 bases short and J 4 bases short, with 7 bases between. Germline assignment: CDR1 SGDLS and CDR2 YYNGEE. The CDR3 loop spans 14 amino acids.

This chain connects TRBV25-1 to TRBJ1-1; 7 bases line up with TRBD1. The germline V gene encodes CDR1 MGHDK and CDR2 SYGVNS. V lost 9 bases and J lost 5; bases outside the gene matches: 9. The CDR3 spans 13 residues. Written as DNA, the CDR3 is TGTGCCAGTTCTCACAGGGGACCGACTGAAGCTTTCTTT. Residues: CASSHRGPTEAFF.

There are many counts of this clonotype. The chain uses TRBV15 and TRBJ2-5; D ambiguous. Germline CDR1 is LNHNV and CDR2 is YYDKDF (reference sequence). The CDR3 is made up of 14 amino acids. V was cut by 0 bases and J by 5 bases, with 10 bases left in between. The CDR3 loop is CATSRDKAMETQYF. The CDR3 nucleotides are TGTGCCACCAGCAGAGATAAGGCGATGGAGACCCAGTACTTC.

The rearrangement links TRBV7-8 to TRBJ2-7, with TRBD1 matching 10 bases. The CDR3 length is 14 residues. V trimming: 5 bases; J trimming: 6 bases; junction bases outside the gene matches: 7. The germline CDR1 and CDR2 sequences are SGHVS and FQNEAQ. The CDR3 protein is CASSPGTGVGEQYF. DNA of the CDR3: TGTGCCAGCAGCCCCGGGACAGGGGTGGGCGAGCAGTACTTC.

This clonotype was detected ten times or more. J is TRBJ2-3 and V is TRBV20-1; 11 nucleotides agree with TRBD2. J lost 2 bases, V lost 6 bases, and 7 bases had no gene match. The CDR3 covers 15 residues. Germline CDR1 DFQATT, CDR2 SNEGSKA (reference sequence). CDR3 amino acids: CSAPLTSGATDTQYF. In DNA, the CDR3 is TGCAGTGCCCCACTGACTAGCGGGGCCACAGATACGCAGTATTTT.

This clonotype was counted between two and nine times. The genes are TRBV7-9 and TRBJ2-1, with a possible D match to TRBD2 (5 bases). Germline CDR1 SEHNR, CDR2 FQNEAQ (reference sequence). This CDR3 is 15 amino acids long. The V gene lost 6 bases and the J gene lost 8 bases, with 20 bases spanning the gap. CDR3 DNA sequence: TGTGCCAGCAGTCCCAGAGAGGACGGGATATATGAGCAGTTCTTC. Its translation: CASSPREDGIYEQFF.

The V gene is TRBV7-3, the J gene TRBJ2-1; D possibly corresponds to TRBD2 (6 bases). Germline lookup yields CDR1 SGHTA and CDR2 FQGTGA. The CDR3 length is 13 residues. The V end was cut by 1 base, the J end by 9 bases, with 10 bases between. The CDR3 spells CASSLSTEGEQFF. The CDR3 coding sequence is TGTGCCAGCAGCTTAAGTACGGAGGGTGAGCAGTTCTTC.

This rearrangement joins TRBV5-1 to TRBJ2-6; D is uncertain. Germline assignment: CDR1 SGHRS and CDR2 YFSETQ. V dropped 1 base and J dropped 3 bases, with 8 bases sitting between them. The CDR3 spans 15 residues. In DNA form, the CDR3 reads TGCGCCAGCAGCTTGAGACGTGGTGGGGCCAACGTCCTGACTTTC. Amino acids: CASSLRRGGANVLTF.

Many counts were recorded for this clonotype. CDR3 DNA: TGTGCCAGCAGGAGAACAACCAAAGAGACCCAGTACTTC. It specifies CASRRTTKETQYF. The chain employs TRBV6-1 and TRBJ2-5; D is ambiguous. Per the germline V gene, CDR1 is MNHNS and CDR2 is SASEGT. V was pared by 6 bases and J by 3 bases, with 11 bases between. The CDR3 covers 13 residues.

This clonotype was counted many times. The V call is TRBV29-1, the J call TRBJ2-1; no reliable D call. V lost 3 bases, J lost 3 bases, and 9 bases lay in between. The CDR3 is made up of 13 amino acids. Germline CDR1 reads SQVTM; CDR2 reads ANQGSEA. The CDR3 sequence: CSVDIGGYNEQFF. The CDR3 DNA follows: TGCAGCGTTGATATCGGCGGCTACAATGAGCAGTTCTTC.

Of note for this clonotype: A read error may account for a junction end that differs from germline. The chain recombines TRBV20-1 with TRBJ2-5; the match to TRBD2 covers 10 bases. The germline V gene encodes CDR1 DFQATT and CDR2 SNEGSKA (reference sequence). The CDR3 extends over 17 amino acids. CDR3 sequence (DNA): TGCTGTGCTAGAGATCACCTAGCGGGGGAGACCTTTGGGACCCAGTACTTC. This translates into CCARDHLAGETFGTQYF.

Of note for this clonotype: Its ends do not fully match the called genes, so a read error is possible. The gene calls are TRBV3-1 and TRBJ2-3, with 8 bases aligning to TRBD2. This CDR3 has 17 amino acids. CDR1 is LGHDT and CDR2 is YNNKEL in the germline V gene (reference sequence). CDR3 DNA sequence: TGTACCAGCAGTCGCACACTAGCGGCGGGACGGACAGATACGCAGTATTTT. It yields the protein CTSSRTLAAGRTDTQYF.

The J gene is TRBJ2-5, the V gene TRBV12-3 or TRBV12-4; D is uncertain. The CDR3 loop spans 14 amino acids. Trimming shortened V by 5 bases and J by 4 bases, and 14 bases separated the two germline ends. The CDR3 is CASSPLGTVETQYF. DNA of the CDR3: TGTGCCAGCAGTCCCCTCGGTACGGTAGAGACCCAGTACTTC.

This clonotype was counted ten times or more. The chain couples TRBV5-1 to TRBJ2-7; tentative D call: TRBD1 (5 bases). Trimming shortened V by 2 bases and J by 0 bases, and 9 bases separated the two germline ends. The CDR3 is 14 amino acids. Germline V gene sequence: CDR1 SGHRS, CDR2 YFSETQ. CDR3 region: CASSLFDSSYEQYF. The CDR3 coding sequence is TGCGCCAGCAGCTTATTTGACAGCTCCTACGAGCAGTACTTC. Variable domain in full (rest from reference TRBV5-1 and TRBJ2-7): KAGVTQTPRYLIKTRGQQVTLSCSPISGHRSVSWYQQTPGQGLQFLFEYFSETQRNKGNFPGRFSGRQFSNSRSEMNVSTLELGDSALYLCASSLFDSSYEQYFGPGTRLTVT.

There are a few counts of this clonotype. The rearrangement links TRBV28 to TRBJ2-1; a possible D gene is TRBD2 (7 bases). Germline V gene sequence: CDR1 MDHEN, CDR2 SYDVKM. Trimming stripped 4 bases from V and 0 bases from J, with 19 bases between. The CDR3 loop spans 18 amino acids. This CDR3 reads CASSSTRRRGASYNEQFF. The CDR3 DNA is TGTGCCAGCAGTTCCACCCGTCGCCGGGGGGCCTCCTACAATGAGCAGTTCTTC.

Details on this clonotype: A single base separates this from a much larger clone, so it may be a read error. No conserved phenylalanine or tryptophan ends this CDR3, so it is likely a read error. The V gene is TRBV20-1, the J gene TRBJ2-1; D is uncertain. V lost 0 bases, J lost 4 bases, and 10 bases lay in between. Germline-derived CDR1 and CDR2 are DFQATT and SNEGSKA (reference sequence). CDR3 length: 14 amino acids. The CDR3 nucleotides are TGCAGTGCTAGAGAACTGTTCGGATACAATGAGCAGTTCCTC. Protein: CSARELFGYNEQFL.

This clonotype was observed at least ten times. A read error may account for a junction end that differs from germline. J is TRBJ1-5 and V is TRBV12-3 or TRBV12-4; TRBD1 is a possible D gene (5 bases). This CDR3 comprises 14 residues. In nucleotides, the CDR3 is TGCGCCAGCAGCTTGGGTGGGGGAGATCAGCCCCAGCATTTT. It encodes CASSLGGGDQPQHF.

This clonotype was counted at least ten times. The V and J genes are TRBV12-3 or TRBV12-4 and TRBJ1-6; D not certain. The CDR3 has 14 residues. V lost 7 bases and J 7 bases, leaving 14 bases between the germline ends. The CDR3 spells CASTSEILNSPLHF. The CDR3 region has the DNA TGTGCCAGCACCTCAGAGATTTTAAATTCACCCCTCCACTTT.